Shown below are 17 T cell receptor beta chains from a single sample sequenced in a study of T cells in Graves' hyperthyroidism and ophthalmopathy. TCR beta CDR3 region amplification was performed from RNA transcripts. The primer set for the first-round RT-PCR of the TCR CDR3 was HTBI. A single record per CDR3 protein comes from TCRdb applying MiXCR to the multiplex PCR reads. The sample records 200,000 to 300,000 distinct CDR3 sequences, roughly a quarter being singletons. What was sequenced was blood. These receptors originate from a woman aged 40 to 50 with Graves' ophthalmopathy.

This clonotype was counted ten times or more. The genes are TRBV9 and TRBJ1-2; maybe TRBD1 (5 bases). This CDR3 has 13 residues. With 0 bases removed from V and 7 bases from J, the gap between germline ends came to 10 bases. Germline lookup yields CDR1 SGDLS and CDR2 YYNGEE. The CDR3 DNA sequence: TGTGCCAGCAGCGTAGGAGGGGCCGTTGGCTACACCTTC. Residues: CASSVGGAVGYTF.

This clonotype has ten or more counts. The junction differs from germline at one of its ends, possibly a read error. The J gene is TRBJ1-1, the V gene TRBV24-1; 8 positions agree with TRBD1. The CDR3 is 14 amino acids. From germline, CDR1 is KGHDR and CDR2 SFDVKD. The CDR3 sequence is CATSGTGLNTEAFF. CDR3 in DNA: TGTGCCACCAGTGGGACAGGGTTGAATACTGAAGCTTTCTTT.

This clonotype was detected many times. This chain joins TRBV5-1 and TRBJ1-1; D might be TRBD1 (6 bases). CDR1 is SGHRS, CDR2 YFSETQ, per germline. The CDR3 runs 14 residues. Trimming took 2 bases from V and 6 from J, leaving 14 bases between them. CDR3 sequence: CASSLTRGGAEAFF. In DNA form, the CDR3 reads TGCGCCAGCAGCTTAACAAGGGGGGGTGCTGAAGCTTTCTTT.

The sample holds many counts of this clonotype. This chain joins TRBV20-1 and TRBJ2-7; 7 bases align to TRBD2. The length of the CDR3 is 15 residues. The germline V gene has CDR1 DFQATT and CDR2 SNEGSKA (reference sequence). Trimming at V came to 2 bases and at J to 1 base, leaving 8 bases not matched to a gene. DNA for the CDR3: TGCAGTGCTAGAAATTCTCGCGGGGGTTCCTACGAGCAGTACTTC. This translates into CSARNSRGGSYEQYF.

This clonotype was detected many times. The J gene is TRBJ1-5, the V gene TRBV30, with D uncertain. The CDR3 runs 12 residues. Germline-derived CDR1 and CDR2 are GTSNPN and SVGIG (reference sequence). The ends were cut back, 0 bases at V and 4 bases at J, with 4 bases in the middle. CDR3 bases: TGTGCCTGGAGTGTGGGGAATCAGCCCCAGCATTTT. Protein product: CAWSVGNQPQHF.

This clonotype showed up many times. V usage is TRBV12-3 or TRBV12-4 and J usage is TRBJ2-3; tentative D call: TRBD2 (6 bases). Trimming shortened V by 8 bases and J by 0 bases, and 18 bases separated the two germline ends. This CDR3 region has 16 residues. The CDR3: CASYEYSGTSTDTQYF. The CDR3 region has the DNA TGTGCCAGCTATGAATATAGCGGAACTAGCACAGATACGCAGTATTTT.

This clonotype showed up many times. The gene calls are TRBV7-3 and TRBJ2-2; D possibly uses TRBD1 or TRBD2 (5 bases each). In germline, CDR1 is SGHTA, CDR2 FQGTGA. V was pared by 5 bases and J by 4 bases, with 11 bases between. The CDR3 consists of 14 residues. The CDR3 protein is CASSPGPLTGELFF. CDR3 nucleotide sequence: TGTGCCAGCAGCCCGGGACCACTCACCGGGGAGCTGTTTTTT.

This clonotype showed up many times. The chain employs TRBV18 and TRBJ1-1; D not resolved. Trimming pared 1 base from V and 5 bases from J, leaving 11 bases between. Germline V gives CDR1 KGHSH, CDR2 LQKENI. This CDR3 contains 14 residues. The CDR3 coding sequence is TGTGCCAGCTCACCACTTTCCCGGGAGACTGAAGCTTTCTTT. Translating it yields CASSPLSRETEAFF.

This clonotype was observed at least ten times. The chain links TRBV5-1 to TRBJ2-7; 9 bases map to TRBD1. The CDR3 is 16 amino acids. After removal of 0 bases from V and 0 bases from J, the junction contained 4 bases not matched to a gene. CDR1 and CDR2 (germline): SGHRS, YFSETQ. The CDR3 bases are TGCGCCAGCAGCTTGGTTCCGGGACAGGGCTCCTACGAGCAGTACTTC. It encodes CASSLVPGQGSYEQYF.

This clonotype was found many times. The chain has TRBV2 and TRBJ2-7, with a possible D match to TRBD1 (5 bases). V lost 3 bases, J lost 2 bases, and 11 bases lay in between. This CDR3 region has 14 residues. The germline CDR1 and CDR2 sequences are SNHLY and FYNNEI. The CDR3 coding sequence is TGTGCCAGCAGTGAGGCTGGGGCGCCCTACGAGCAGTACTTC. It translates to CASSEAGAPYEQYF. The variable domain in full, with the rest retrieved from reference TRBV2 and TRBJ2-7, is EPEVTQTPSHQVTQMGQEVILRCVPISNHLYFYWYRQILGQKVEFLVSFYNNEISEKSEIFDDQFSVERPDGSNFTLKIRSTKLEDSAMYFCASSEAGAPYEQYFGPGTRLTVT.

The rearrangement links TRBV4-1 to TRBJ2-5; the D gene is possibly TRBD2 (6 bases). The CDR3 has 13 amino acids. Per germline, CDR1 MGHRA and CDR2 YSYEKL. V was cut by 4 bases and J by 7 bases, with 13 bases left in between. For the CDR3, the DNA is TGCGCCAGCAGCCGAGGGGACTCGGGGACCCAGTACTTC. It encodes CASSRGDSGTQYF.

This clonotype was observed at least ten times. This sequence joins TRBV7-9 and TRBJ2-3; 10 bases fit TRBD2. Trimming at V came to 1 base and at J to 0 bases, leaving 1 base not matched to a gene. CDR1 is SEHNR, CDR2 FQNEAQ, per germline (reference sequence). This CDR3 is 16 amino acids long. DNA of the CDR3: TGTGCCAGCAGCTTAGATAGCGGGAGGAGCACAGATACGCAGTATTTT. Translation: CASSLDSGRSTDTQYF.

This clonotype was seen at least ten times. The V call is TRBV3-1, the J call TRBJ1-1; no definite D call. Trimming shortened V by 4 bases and J by 5 bases, and 8 bases separated the two germline ends. Germline V CDR1 and CDR2: LGHDT, YNNKEL (reference sequence). The CDR3 contains 12 residues. CDR3 amino acids: CASSRPGTEAFF. The DNA for the CDR3 is TGTGCCAGCAGCCGCCCGGGGACTGAAGCTTTCTTT.

This clonotype was detected ten times or more. This chain connects TRBV30 to TRBJ1-1; 7 nucleotides agree with TRBD1. Germline loops: CDR1 GTSNPN, CDR2 SVGIG (reference sequence). This CDR3 contains 14 residues. The ends lost 4 bases at V and 4 bases at J; junction bases unmatched: 9. CDR3 coding DNA: TGTGCCTGGAAGGTCCCGGGACAGATCACTGAAGCTTTCTTT. Translation gives CAWKVPGQITEAFF.

The gene calls are TRBV20-1 and TRBJ1-2, with 10 nucleotides matching TRBD1. J lost 3 bases, V lost 0 bases, and 4 bases had no gene match. The CDR3 sequence is 15 residues long. Germline V CDR1 and CDR2: DFQATT, SNEGSKA (reference sequence). This CDR3 reads CSARDKTGGDYGYTF. The CDR3 nucleotides read TGCAGTGCTAGAGATAAGACAGGGGGCGACTATGGCTACACCTTC.

This clonotype has more than one count but fewer than ten. The rearrangement uses TRBV5-6 and TRBJ2-2; D gene ambiguous. The V end was cut by 4 bases, the J end by 6 bases, with 10 bases between. The CDR3 spans 13 residues. Germline CDR1 SGHDT, CDR2 YYEEEE. CDR3 nucleotides: TGTGCCAGCAGCCGACCGGGCGCCGGGGAGCTGTTTTTT. Protein sequence: CASSRPGAGELFF.

This clonotype was recorded at least ten times. This sequence joins TRBV28 and TRBJ2-7; 9 nucleotides line up with TRBD1. Germline V gene sequence: CDR1 MDHEN, CDR2 SYDVKM. The trim removed 5 bases at V and 3 bases at J, leaving 2 bases unmatched. This CDR3 is 13 amino acids long. CDR3 loop: CASSPGQGYEQYF. The CDR3 DNA sequence: TGTGCCAGCAGTCCGGGACAGGGCTACGAGCAGTACTTC.